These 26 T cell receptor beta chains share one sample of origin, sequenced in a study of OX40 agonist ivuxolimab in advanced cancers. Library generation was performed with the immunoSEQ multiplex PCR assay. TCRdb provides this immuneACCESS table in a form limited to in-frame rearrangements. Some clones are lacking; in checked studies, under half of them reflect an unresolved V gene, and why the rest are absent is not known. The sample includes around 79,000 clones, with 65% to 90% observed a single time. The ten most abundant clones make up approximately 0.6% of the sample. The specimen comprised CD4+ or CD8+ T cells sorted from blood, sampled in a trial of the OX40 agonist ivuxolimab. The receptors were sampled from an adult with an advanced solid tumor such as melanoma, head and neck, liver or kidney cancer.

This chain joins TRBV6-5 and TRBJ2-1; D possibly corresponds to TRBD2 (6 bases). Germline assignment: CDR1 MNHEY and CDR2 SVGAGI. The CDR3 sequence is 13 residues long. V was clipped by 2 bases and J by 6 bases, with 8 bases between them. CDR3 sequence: CASSYGRPNEQFF. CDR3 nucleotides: TGTGCCAGCAGTTACGGGAGGCCCAATGAGCAGTTCTTC.

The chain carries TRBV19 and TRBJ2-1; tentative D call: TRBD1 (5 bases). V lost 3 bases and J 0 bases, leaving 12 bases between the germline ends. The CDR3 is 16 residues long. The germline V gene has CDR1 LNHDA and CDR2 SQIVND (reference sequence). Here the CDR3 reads CASSILGHSSYNEQFF. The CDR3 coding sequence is TGTGCCAGTAGTATTTTAGGACACTCCTCCTACAATGAGCAGTTCTTC.

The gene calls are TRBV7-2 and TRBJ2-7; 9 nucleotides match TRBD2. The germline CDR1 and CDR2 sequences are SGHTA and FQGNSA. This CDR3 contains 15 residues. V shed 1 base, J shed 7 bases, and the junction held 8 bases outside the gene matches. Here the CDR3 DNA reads TGTGCCAGCAGCTTAGACGCTAGCGGGGTAAAAGAGCAGTACTTC. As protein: CASSLDASGVKEQYF.

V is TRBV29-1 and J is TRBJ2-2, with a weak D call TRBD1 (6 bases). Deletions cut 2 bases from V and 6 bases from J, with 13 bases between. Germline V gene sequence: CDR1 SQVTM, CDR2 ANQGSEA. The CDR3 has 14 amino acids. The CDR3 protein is CSVETDRSAGELFF. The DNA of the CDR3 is TGCAGCGTTGAAACGGACAGAAGCGCCGGGGAGCTGTTTTTT.

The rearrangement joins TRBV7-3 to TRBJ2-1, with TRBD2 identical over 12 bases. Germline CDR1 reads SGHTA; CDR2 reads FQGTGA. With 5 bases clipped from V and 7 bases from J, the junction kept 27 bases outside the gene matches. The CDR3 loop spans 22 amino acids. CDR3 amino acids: CASSRLSTASGGARIGSNEQFF. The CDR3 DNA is TGTGCCAGCAGCCGATTAAGTACGGCTAGCGGGGGGGCCCGAATAGGGTCAAATGAGCAGTTCTTC. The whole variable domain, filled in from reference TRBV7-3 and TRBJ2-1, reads GAGVSQTPSNKVTEKGKYVELRCDPISGHTALYWYRQSLGQGPEFLIYFQGTGAADDSGLPNDRFFAVRPEGSVSTLKIQRTERGDSAVYLCASSRLSTASGGARIGSNEQFFGPGTRLTVL.

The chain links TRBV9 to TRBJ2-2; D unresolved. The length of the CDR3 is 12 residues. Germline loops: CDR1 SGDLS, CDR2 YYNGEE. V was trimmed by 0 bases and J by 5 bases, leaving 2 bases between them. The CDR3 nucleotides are TGTGCCAGCAGCGTAGGAACCGGGGAGCTGTTTTTT. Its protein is CASSVGTGELFF. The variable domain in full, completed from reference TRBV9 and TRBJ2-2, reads DSGVTQTPKHLITATGQRVTLRCSPRSGDLSVYWYQQSLDQGLQFLIQYYNGEERAKGNILERFSAQQFPDLHSELNLSSLELGDSALYFCASSVGTGELFFGEGSRLTVL.

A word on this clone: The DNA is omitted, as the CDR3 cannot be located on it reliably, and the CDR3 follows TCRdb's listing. This CDR3 is CASSTFGTGSGNEQFF. V usage is TRBV21-1 and J usage is TRBJ2-1; the D call TRBD1 from the table was never checked on the DNA. TRBV21-1 is an annotated pseudogene. The CDR3 extends over 16 residues, inclusive of both ends.

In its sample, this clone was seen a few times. CDR3 DNA sequence: TGCGCCAGCAGTGAGTTTGGGGACAGCTACGAGCAGTACTTC. Its protein product is CASSEFGDSYEQYF. The chain carries TRBV10-1 and TRBJ2-7; 7 nucleotides agree with TRBD1. With 1 base clipped from V and 3 bases from J, the junction kept 3 bases outside the gene matches. This CDR3 region has 14 residues. CDR1 and CDR2 from the germline V gene are WNHNN and SYGVQD (reference sequence).

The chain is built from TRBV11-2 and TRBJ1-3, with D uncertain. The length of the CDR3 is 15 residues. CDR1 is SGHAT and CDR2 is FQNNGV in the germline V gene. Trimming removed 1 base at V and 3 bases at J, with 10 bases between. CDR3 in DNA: TGTGCCAGCAGCTTAGTCGGAGGGCGTGGAAACACCATATATTTT. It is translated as CASSLVGGRGNTIYF.

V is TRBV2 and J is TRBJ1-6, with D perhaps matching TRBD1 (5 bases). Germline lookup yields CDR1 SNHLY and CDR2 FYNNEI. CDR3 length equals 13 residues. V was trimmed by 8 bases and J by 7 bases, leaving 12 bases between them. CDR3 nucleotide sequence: TGTGCCAGCGGGGCAGGACGGAATTCACCCCTCCACTTT. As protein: CASGAGRNSPLHF. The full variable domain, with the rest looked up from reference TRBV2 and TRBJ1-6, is EPEVTQTPSHQVTQMGQEVILRCVPISNHLYFYWYRQILGQKVEFLVSFYNNEISEKSEIFDDQFSVERPDGSNFTLKIRSTKLEDSAMYFCASGAGRNSPLHFGNGTRLTVT.

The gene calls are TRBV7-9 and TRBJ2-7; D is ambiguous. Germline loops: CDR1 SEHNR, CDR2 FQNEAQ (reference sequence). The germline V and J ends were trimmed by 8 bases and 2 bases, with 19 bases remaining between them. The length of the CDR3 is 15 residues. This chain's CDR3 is CASQAYTGHPYEQYF. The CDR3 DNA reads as TGTGCCAGCCAAGCCTACACCGGCCACCCCTACGAGCAGTACTTC.

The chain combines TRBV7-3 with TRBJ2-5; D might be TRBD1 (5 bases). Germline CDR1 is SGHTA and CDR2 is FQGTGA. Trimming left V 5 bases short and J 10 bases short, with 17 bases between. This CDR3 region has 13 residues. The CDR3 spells CASSQSPQDDQYF. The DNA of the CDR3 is TGTGCCAGCAGCCAGTCCCCACAGGACGACCAGTACTTC.

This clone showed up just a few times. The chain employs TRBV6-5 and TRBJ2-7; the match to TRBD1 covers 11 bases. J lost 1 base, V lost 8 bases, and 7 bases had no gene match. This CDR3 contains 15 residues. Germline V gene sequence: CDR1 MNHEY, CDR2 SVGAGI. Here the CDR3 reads CASRGQGAGSYEQYF. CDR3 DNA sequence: TGTGCCAGCCGAGGACAGGGGGCGGGATCCTACGAGCAGTACTTC.

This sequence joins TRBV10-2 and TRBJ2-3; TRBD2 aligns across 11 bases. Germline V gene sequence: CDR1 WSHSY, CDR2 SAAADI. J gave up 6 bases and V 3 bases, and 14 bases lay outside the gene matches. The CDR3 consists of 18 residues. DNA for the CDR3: TGCGCCAGCAGTGACATCTACCTAGCGGGGGGCCCTAAGGATACGCAGTATTTT. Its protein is CASSDIYLAGGPKDTQYF.

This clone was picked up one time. Here the CDR3 DNA reads TGTGCCAGCTGCTTTGACAGGGAAGAGACCCAGTACTTC. This sequence encodes CASCFDREETQYF. This sequence joins TRBV18 and TRBJ2-5, with 7 bases identical to TRBD1. The germline gives CDR1 KGHSH, CDR2 LQKENI. This CDR3 comprises 13 residues. V was pared by 7 bases and J by 3 bases, with 5 bases of the junction left unmatched.

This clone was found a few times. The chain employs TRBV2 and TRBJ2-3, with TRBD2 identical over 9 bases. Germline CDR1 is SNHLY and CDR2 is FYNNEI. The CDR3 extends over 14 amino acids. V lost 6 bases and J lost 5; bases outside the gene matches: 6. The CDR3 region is CASRASGAGDTQYF. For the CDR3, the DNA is TGTGCCAGCAGGGCTAGCGGGGCGGGAGATACGCAGTATTTT.

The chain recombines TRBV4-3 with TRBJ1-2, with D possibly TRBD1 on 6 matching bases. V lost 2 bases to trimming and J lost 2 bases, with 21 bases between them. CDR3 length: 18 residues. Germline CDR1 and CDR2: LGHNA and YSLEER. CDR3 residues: CASSQKRRGGARNYGYTF. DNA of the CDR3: TGCGCCAGCAGCCAAAAAAGGAGGGGGGGAGCAAGGAACTATGGCTACACCTTC.

The CDR3 region has the DNA TGTGCCATCAGTGTTGAGGCTATGAACACTGAAGCTTTCTTT. Its translation: CAISVEAMNTEAFF. The chain couples TRBV10-3 to TRBJ1-1; D gene uncertain. V was pared by 4 bases and J by 0 bases, with 9 bases between. The CDR3 is made up of 14 amino acids. Germline V gives CDR1 ENHRY, CDR2 SYGVKD.

CDR3 in amino acids: CASSIRQGNNEQFF. CDR3 sequence (DNA): TGTGCCAGCAGCATACGACAGGGGAACAATGAGCAGTTCTTC. V usage is TRBV11-3 and J usage is TRBJ2-1, with 8 bases matching TRBD1. Germline V gene data show CDR1 as SGHNT and CDR2 as YENEEA. V dropped 5 bases and J dropped 5; count of bases not matched to a gene: 5. The CDR3 consists of 14 residues.

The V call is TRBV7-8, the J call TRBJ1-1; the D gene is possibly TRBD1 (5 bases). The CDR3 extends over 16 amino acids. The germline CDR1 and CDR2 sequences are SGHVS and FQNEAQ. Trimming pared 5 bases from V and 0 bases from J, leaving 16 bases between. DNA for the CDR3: TGTGCCAGCAGCAGAGGTGGGGAGGGGATGAACACTGAAGCTTTCTTT. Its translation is CASSRGGEGMNTEAFF. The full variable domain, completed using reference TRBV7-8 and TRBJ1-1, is GAGVSQSPRYKVAKRGQDVALRCDPISGHVSLFWYQQALGQGPEFLTYFQNEAQLDKSGLPSDRFFAERPEGSVSTLKIQRTQQEDSAVYLCASSRGGEGMNTEAFFGQGTRLTVV.

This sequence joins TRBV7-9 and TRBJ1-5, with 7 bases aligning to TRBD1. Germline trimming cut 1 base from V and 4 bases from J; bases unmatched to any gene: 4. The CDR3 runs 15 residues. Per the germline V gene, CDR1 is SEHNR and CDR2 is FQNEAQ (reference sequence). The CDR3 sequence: CASSLGVQGNQPQHF. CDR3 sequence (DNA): TGTGCCAGCAGCTTAGGAGTACAGGGGAATCAGCCCCAGCATTTT.

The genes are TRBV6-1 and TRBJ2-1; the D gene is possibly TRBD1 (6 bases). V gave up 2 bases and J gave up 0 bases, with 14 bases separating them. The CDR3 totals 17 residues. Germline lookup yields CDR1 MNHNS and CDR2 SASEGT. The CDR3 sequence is CASSELWGQTSYNEQFF. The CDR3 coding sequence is TGTGCCAGCAGTGAATTGTGGGGACAAACCTCCTACAATGAGCAGTTCTTC.

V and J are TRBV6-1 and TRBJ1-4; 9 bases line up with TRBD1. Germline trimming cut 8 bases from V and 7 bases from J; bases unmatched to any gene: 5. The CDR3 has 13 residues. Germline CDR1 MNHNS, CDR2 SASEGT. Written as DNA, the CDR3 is TGTGCCAGCCACAGGGGGCGTTCTGAAAAACTGTTTTTT. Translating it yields CASHRGRSEKLFF.

The CDR3 DNA sequence: TGTGCCAGCGGGCCGGGACTAGGGATTTCTGAGCAGTACTTC. Translating gives CASGPGLGISEQYF. The V call is TRBV7-9, the J call TRBJ2-7, with 8 bases aligning to TRBD2. CDR1 and CDR2 from the germline V gene are SEHNR and FQNEAQ (reference sequence). The CDR3 has 14 amino acids. V gave up 8 bases and J gave up 7 bases; unmatched junction bases: 13. Based on the CDR3 plus reference TRBV7-9 and TRBJ2-7, the full variable domain is DTGVSQNPRHKITKRGQNVTFRCDPISEHNRLYWYRQTLGQGPEFLTYFQNEAQLEKSRLLSDRFSAERPKGSFSTLEIQRTEQGDSAMYLCASGPGLGISEQYFGPGTRLTVT.

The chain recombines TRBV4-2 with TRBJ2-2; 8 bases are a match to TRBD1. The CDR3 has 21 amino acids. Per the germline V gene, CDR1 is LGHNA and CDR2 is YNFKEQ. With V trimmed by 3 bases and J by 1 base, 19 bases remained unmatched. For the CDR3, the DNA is TGTGCCAGCAGCCAGGCCAACCGTCATGGGACAGGCCTAATGAACACCGGGGAGCTGTTTTTT. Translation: CASSQANRHGTGLMNTGELFF.

CDR3 sequence reads: CASTPPLQETQYF. DNA of the CDR3: TGTGCCAGCACCCCACCCCTCCAAGAGACCCAGTACTTC. The chain links TRBV6-6 to TRBJ2-5, with D hard to call. The CDR3 consists of 13 residues. The germline gives CDR1 MNHNY, CDR2 SVGAGI (reference sequence). The ends were cut back, 7 bases at V and 1 base at J, with 10 bases in the middle.